The T cell receptor beta chain described here comes from a study of identical twins. Study-level points and caveats: Memory repertoires showed no such pattern, whereas abundant cord blood beta clonotypes carried fewer insertions. One should note that invariant MAIT and iNKT cells could partly confound zero-insertion analyses.

There are many counts of this clonotype. The antigen is not known. Unique molecular identifiers were present on cDNA, and template switching added a universal primer site. MiXCR, applied by TCRdb to the 5' RACE reads, yields one record per CDR3 protein. The sample holds 350,000 to 400,000 distinct CDR3 sequences, about 10% seen once. The CDR3 has 13 residues. CDR1 is SGHRS and CDR2 is YFSETQ in the germline V gene. V was trimmed by 5 bases and J by 1 base, leaving 9 bases between them. The TCR was taken from a woman between 45 and 60 years old in good health. Input material: naive T cells sorted from blood. V gene TRBV5-1 combines with J gene TRBJ2-5; D ambiguous. The CDR3 sequence is CASRGHGQETQYF. As DNA, the CDR3 is TGCGCCAGCAGAGGGCATGGCCAAGAGACCCAGTACTTC.